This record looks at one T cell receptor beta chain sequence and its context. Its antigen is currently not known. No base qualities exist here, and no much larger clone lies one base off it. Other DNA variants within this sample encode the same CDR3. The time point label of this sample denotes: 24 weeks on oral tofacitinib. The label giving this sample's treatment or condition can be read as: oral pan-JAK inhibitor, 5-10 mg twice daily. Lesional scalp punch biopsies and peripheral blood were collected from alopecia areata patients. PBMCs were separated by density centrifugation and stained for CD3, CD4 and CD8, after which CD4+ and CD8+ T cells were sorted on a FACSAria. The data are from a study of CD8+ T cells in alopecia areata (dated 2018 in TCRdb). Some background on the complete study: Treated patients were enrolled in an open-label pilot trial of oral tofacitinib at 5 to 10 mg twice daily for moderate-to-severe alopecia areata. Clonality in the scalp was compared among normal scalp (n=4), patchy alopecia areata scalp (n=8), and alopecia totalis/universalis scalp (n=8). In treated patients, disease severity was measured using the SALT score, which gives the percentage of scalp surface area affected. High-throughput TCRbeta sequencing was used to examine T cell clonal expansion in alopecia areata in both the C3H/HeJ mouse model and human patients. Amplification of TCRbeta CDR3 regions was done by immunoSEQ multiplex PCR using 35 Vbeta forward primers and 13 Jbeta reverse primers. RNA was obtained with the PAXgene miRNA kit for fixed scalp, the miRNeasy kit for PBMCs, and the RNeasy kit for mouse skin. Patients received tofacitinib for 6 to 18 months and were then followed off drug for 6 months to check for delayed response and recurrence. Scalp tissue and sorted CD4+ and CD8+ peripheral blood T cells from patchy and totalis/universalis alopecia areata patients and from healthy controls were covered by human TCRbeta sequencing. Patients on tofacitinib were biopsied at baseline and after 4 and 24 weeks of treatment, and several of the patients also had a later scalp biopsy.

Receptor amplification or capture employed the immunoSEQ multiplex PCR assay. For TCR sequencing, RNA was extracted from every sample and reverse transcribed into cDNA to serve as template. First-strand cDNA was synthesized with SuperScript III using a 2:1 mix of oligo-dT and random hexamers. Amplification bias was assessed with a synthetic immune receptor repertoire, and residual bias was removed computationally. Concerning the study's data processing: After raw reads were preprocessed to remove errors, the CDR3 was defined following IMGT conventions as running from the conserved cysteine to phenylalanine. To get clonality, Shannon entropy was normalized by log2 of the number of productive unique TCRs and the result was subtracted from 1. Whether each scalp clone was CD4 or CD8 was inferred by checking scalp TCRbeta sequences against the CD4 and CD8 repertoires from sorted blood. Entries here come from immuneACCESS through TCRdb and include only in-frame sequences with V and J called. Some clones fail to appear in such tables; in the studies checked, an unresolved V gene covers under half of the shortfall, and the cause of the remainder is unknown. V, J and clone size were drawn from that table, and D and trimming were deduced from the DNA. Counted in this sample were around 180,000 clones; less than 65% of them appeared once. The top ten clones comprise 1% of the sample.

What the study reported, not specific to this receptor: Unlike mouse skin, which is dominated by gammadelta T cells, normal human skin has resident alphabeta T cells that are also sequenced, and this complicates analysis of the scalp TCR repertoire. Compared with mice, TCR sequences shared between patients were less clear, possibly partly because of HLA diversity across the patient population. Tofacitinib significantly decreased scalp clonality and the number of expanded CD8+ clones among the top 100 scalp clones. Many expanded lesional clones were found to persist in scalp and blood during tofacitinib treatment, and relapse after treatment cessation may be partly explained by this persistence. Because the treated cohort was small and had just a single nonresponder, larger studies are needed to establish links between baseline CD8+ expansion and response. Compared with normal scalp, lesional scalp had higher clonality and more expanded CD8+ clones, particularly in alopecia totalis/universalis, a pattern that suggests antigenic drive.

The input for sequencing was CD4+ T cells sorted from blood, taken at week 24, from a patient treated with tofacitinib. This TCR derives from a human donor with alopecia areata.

The DNA is TGCGCCAGCAGCTCAGCACCTGATCAGCCCCAGCATTTT. Its protein reads: CASSSAPDQPQHF. The chain is encoded by TRBV5-1 joined to TRBJ1-5; the D gene identity is not certain. The CDR3, from cysteine to phenylalanine, totals 13 residues. The CDR3 DNA has 39 bases and is translated from base 1. Relative to germline, V is 3 bases shorter and J is 5 bases shorter, with 9 bases between their ends. From a lookup of the germline V gene, CDR1 and CDR2 are SGHRS and YFSETQ.